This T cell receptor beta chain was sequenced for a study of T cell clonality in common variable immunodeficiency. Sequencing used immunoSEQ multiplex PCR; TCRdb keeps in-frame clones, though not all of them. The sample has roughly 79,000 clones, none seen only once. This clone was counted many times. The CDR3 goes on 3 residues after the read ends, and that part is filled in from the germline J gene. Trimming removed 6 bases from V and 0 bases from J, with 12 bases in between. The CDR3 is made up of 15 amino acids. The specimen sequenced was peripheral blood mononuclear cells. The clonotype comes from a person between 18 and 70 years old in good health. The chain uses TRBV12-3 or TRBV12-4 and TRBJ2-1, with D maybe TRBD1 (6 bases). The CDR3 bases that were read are TGTGCCAGCAGCTCAGGGGCGAGCTCCTACAATGAG. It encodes CASSSGASSYNE. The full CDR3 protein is CASSSGASSYNEQFF.